Following are 17 T cell receptor beta chains from one sample sequenced in a study of blood T cell repertoires in COVID-19. This table comes from immunoSEQ multiplex PCR, and its TCRdb copy is limited to in-frame clones, with some not included. The sample holds approximately 99,000 clones; 79% are singletons and the top ten take approximately 18%. The material sequenced was peripheral blood. The receptors were gathered from a woman aged 80 or over with active or convalescent COVID-19.

The gene calls are TRBV6-1 and TRBJ2-3; tentatively, D is TRBD2 (7 bases). V lost 1 base and J 0 bases, leaving 17 bases between the germline ends. This CDR3 region has 18 residues. Per germline, CDR1 MNHNS and CDR2 SASEGT. CDR3 sequence: CASSEGAGASTSTDTQYF. CDR3 nucleotide sequence: TGTGCCAGCAGTGAAGGGGCGGGGGCGTCTACCAGCACAGATACGCAGTATTTT.

This clone appeared once. CDR3 residues: CASSLGAQGWTEAFF. Written as DNA, the CDR3 is TGTGCCAGCAGTCTTGGGGCCCAGGGATGGACTGAAGCTTTCTTT. This chain uses TRBV28 with TRBJ1-1; D possibly corresponds to TRBD1 (5 bases). The CDR3 is made up of 15 amino acids. Germline V gene data show CDR1 as MDHEN and CDR2 as SYDVKM. Deletions cut 5 bases from V and 5 bases from J, with 18 bases between.

The rearrangement joins TRBV9 to TRBJ2-1; 14 nucleotides match TRBD2. The CDR3 runs 19 residues. CDR1 and CDR2 (germline): SGDLS, YYNGEE. V shed 3 bases and J 3 bases; nucleotides not matched to a gene: 11. Here the CDR3 reads CASSEDIGTSGSIYNEQFF. CDR3 sequence (DNA): TGTGCCAGCAGCGAGGATATCGGGACTAGCGGGAGTATCTACAATGAGCAGTTCTTC.

This chain connects TRBV20-1 to TRBJ2-7; TRBD2 aligns across 11 bases. The CDR3 totals 15 residues. Unmatched junction bases numbered 5, after V lost 3 bases and J lost 1 base. CDR1 is DFQATT and CDR2 is SNEGSKA in the germline V gene (reference sequence). This CDR3 reads CSASLRLAGSYEQYF. The CDR3 nucleotides read TGCAGTGCTAGTCTGAGACTAGCGGGATCCTACGAGCAGTACTTC.

CDR3 DNA sequence: TGTGCCAGCAGCAAATCTACGGGAAAGGTGGGTGGAGTTATGGACACTGAAGCTTTCTTT. Translation gives CASSKSTGKVGGVMDTEAFF. This chain uses TRBV7-9 with TRBJ1-1, with no clear D. This CDR3 is built from 20 residues. The V and J ends lost 5 bases and 3 bases respectively, with 31 bases between them. Germline V gives CDR1 SEHNR, CDR2 FQNEAQ (reference sequence). Together with reference TRBV7-9 and TRBJ1-1, the CDR3 gives the full variable domain: DTGVSQNPRHKITKRGQNVTFRCDPISEHNRLYWYRQTLGQGPEFLTYFQNEAQLEKSRLLSDRFSAERPKGSFSTLEIQRTEQGDSAMYLCASSKSTGKVGGVMDTEAFFGQGTRLTVV.

The CDR3 DNA follows: TGTGCCAGCAGTGAAGCGCTTCGACGACTAGCGGGAGGGCCTAGCTCCTACAATGAGCAGTTCTTC. Residues: CASSEALRRLAGGPSSYNEQFF. This rearrangement joins TRBV2 to TRBJ2-1, with TRBD2 identical over 14 bases. The germline gives CDR1 SNHLY, CDR2 FYNNEI. V was clipped by 0 bases and J by 0 bases; unmatched bases: 13. This CDR3 is built from 22 residues.

This rearrangement joins TRBV5-1 to TRBJ2-2; 9 bases agree with TRBD2. The germline V gene has CDR1 SGHRS and CDR2 YFSETQ. CDR3 length: 15 amino acids. Trimming took 5 bases from V and 6 from J; bases not matched to a gene: 8. CDR3 amino acids: CASSGLAGEAGELFF. The DNA of the CDR3 is TGCGCCAGCAGTGGATTAGCGGGAGAGGCCGGGGAGCTGTTTTTT.

The rearrangement joins TRBV6-5 to TRBJ2-1; D ambiguous. This CDR3 region has 14 residues. Germline V gene lookup returns CDR1 MNHEY and CDR2 SVGAGI. Trimming stripped 0 bases from V and 5 bases from J, with 8 bases between. Here the CDR3 DNA reads TGTGCCAGCAGTTACTCGGCCGTTCACAATGAGCAGTTCTTC. Protein product: CASSYSAVHNEQFF.

The rearrangement joins TRBV15 to TRBJ2-5, with D maybe TRBD1 (5 bases). The length of the CDR3 is 14 residues. The ends were cut back, 1 base at V and 5 bases at J, with 11 bases in the middle. In germline, CDR1 is LNHNV, CDR2 YYDKDF (reference sequence). The CDR3 region is CATSRGTSVETQYF. CDR3 coding DNA: TGTGCCACCAGCAGAGGGACATCGGTGGAGACCCAGTACTTC.

The chain recombines TRBV6-1 with TRBJ2-1, with 14 nucleotides matching TRBD2. The CDR3 totals 19 residues. Germline loops: CDR1 MNHNS, CDR2 SASEGT. J was trimmed by 7 bases and V by 2 bases; bases with no gene match: 13. CDR3 bases: TGTGCCAGCAGTGAAAGGGGACTAGCGGGAGCAAGGGGAGGGAATGAGCAGTTCTTC. It translates to CASSERGLAGARGGNEQFF.

This chain connects TRBV19 to TRBJ2-1, with 7 bases fitting TRBD2. This CDR3 comprises 16 residues. The V segment lost 5 bases and the J segment 2 bases; nucleotides outside the gene matches: 9. Looked up from germline, CDR1 is LNHDA and CDR2 is SQIVND (reference sequence). CDR3 loop: CASSRPSGQPYNEQFF. CDR3 in DNA: TGTGCCAGTAGTCGACCTAGCGGCCAACCCTACAATGAGCAGTTCTTC.

The rearrangement uses TRBV7-2 and TRBJ2-1, with 8 bases matching TRBD2. With 1 base clipped from V and 3 bases from J, the junction kept 2 bases outside the gene matches. The CDR3 length is 15 residues. Looked up from germline, CDR1 is SGHTA and CDR2 is FQGNSA. The CDR3 DNA reads TGTGCCAGCAGCTTAGGACTAGCGAGCTACAATGAGCAGTTCTTC. Its translation: CASSLGLASYNEQFF.

The chain couples TRBV29-1 to TRBJ1-1; TRBD1 agrees at 7 bases. The CDR3 spans 12 residues. Trimming removed 7 bases from V and 7 bases from J; junction bases left unmatched: 9. Germline V gene data show CDR1 as SQVTM and CDR2 as ANQGSEA. The CDR3, as DNA: TGCAGCGCTCGGACAGGTCTAGGTGAAGCTTTCTTT. Amino acids: CSARTGLGEAFF.

This chain links TRBV2 with TRBJ2-4; D might be TRBD1 (5 bases). The CDR3 length is 16 residues. Germline CDR1 and CDR2: SNHLY and FYNNEI. Trimming pared 6 bases from V and 0 bases from J, leaving 15 bases between. CDR3: CASRDGRQLAKNIQYF. DNA of the CDR3: TGTGCCAGCAGGGACGGGCGACAGCTAGCCAAAAACATTCAGTACTTC.

The chain uses TRBV6-5 and TRBJ1-2, with 7 bases fitting TRBD1. CDR1 is MNHEY, CDR2 SVGAGI, per germline. This CDR3 region has 15 residues. Germline trimming cut 6 bases from V and 5 bases from J; bases unmatched to any gene: 12. The CDR3 protein is CASSPRIGTVYGYTF. The CDR3 DNA sequence: TGTGCCAGCAGCCCCCGAATAGGGACAGTGTATGGCTACACCTTC.

The sample holds a few counts of this clone. This sequence joins TRBV7-6 and TRBJ2-1; 7 positions agree with TRBD1. V lost 3 bases to trimming and J lost 0 bases; unmatched junction nucleotides: 2. The CDR3 has 15 amino acids. Germline CDR1 is SGHVS and CDR2 is FNYEAQ. The CDR3 spells CASSLGDSSYNEQFF. CDR3 coding DNA: TGTGCCAGCAGCTTGGGGGACAGCTCCTACAATGAGCAGTTCTTC.

This chain links TRBV19 with TRBJ1-1, with 7 bases matching TRBD1. V dropped 7 bases and J dropped 5; count of bases not matched to a gene: 10. Looked up from germline, CDR1 is LNHDA and CDR2 is SQIVND (reference sequence). CDR3 length: 14 amino acids. The CDR3 nucleotides are TGTGCCAGTACACTCGACAGGGTCGGTACTGAAGCTTTCTTT. Translated: CASTLDRVGTEAFF.